The 21 T cell receptor beta chains reported below all come from one sample, sequenced in a study of blood T cells in healthy people across ages. Combining a sample-barcoded 5' primer with a J-beta primer mix, a second PCR ran for roughly 7 to 12 cycles. Using its own MiXCR run on the 5' RACE reads, TCRdb lists one record per CDR3 protein. The sample yields roughly 830,000 distinct CDR3 sequences, approximately 59% seen once. The sample taken for sequencing was blood. The source is a young man in good health.

The rearrangement uses TRBV20-1 and TRBJ2-7; TRBD1 aligns across 9 bases. Per the germline V gene, CDR1 is DFQATT and CDR2 is SNEGSKA (reference sequence). The CDR3 is made up of 14 amino acids. Trimming at V came to 6 bases and at J to 0 bases, leaving 6 bases not matched to a gene. CDR3: CSATTGGDSYEQYF. CDR3 bases: TGCAGTGCAACCACAGGGGGCGACTCCTACGAGCAGTACTTC.

The V and J genes are TRBV15 and TRBJ2-7; D remains ambiguous. The V and J ends lost 0 bases and 3 bases respectively, with 12 bases between them. Germline lookup yields CDR1 LNHNV and CDR2 YYDKDF (reference sequence). The CDR3 spans 15 residues. Written as DNA, the CDR3 is TGTGCCACCAGCAGAGATCCCGGCACGTACTACGAGCAGTACTTC. Translating it yields CATSRDPGTYYEQYF.

V is TRBV5-1 and J is TRBJ2-7; TRBD2 is a possible D gene (6 bases). V lost 0 bases, J lost 3 bases, and 16 bases lay in between. This CDR3 region has 16 residues. The germline V gene encodes CDR1 SGHRS and CDR2 YFSETQ. The CDR3 DNA sequence: TGCGCCAGCAGCTTGGCCCTTCGGGACTTGGACTACGAGCAGTACTTC. This sequence encodes CASSLALRDLDYEQYF. The full variable domain, rest sourced from reference TRBV5-1 and TRBJ2-7, is KAGVTQTPRYLIKTRGQQVTLSCSPISGHRSVSWYQQTPGQGLQFLFEYFSETQRNKGNFPGRFSGRQFSNSRSEMNVSTLELGDSALYLCASSLALRDLDYEQYFGPGTRLTVT.

The chain joins TRBV20-1 to TRBJ2-3, with D possibly TRBD1 on 6 matching bases. Between the trimmed V and J ends, which lost 0 bases and 6 bases, there was a span of 7 bases. This CDR3 region has 12 residues. From germline, CDR1 is DFQATT and CDR2 SNEGSKA (reference sequence). The CDR3 here is CSARDQGDTQYF. The CDR3 coding sequence is TGCAGTGCTAGAGATCAGGGGGATACGCAGTATTTT.

This chain joins TRBV29-1 and TRBJ2-3; 10 nucleotides align to TRBD1. Germline trimming cut 7 bases from V and 1 base from J; bases unmatched to any gene: 2. The CDR3 sequence is 13 residues long. The germline V gene encodes CDR1 SQVTM and CDR2 ANQGSEA. CDR3 amino acids: CSGDRGGTDTQYF. In DNA, the CDR3 is TGCAGCGGGGACAGGGGTGGCACAGATACGCAGTATTTT.

CDR3 protein: CASSFIAGDNEQFF. DNA for the CDR3: TGCGCCAGCAGCTTCATAGCGGGGGACAATGAGCAGTTCTTC. The rearrangement uses TRBV5-1 and TRBJ2-1, with TRBD2 matching 9 bases. Germline V gene data show CDR1 as SGHRS and CDR2 as YFSETQ. The CDR3 has 14 residues. Trimming removed 2 bases from V and 5 bases from J; junction bases left unmatched: 2.

This clonotype was observed a few times. The chain joins TRBV7-2 to TRBJ2-5, with D perhaps assigned TRBD1 or TRBD2 (7 bases each). The CDR3 totals 16 residues. CDR1 is SGHTA, CDR2 FQGNSA, per germline. Between the trimmed V and J ends, which lost 1 base and 5 bases, there was a span of 17 bases. The DNA for the CDR3 is TGTGCCAGCAGCTTAGTGTTTTCAGGGGGAGGGGAGACCCAGTACTTC. This gives the protein CASSLVFSGGGETQYF.

This sequence joins TRBV4-3 and TRBJ2-5; D possibly corresponds to TRBD2 (5 bases). The J call is in doubt because the DNA end fits TRBJ2-7 better. CDR3 length: 14 amino acids. Per germline, CDR1 LGHNA and CDR2 YSLEER. CDR3 DNA sequence: TGCGCCAGCAGCCCTGGGAGACCCTCCTACGAGCAGTACTTC. It translates to CASSPGRPSYEQYF.

V gene TRBV6-2 or TRBV6-3 combines with J gene TRBJ2-4; D might be TRBD2 (7 bases). V gave up 5 bases and J gave up 0 bases, with 23 bases separating them. Germline lookup yields CDR1 MNHEY and CDR2 SVGEGT. The CDR3 loop spans 19 amino acids. CDR3 sequence: CASSSRGADNTLAKNIQYF. In nucleotides, the CDR3 is TGTGCCAGCAGTAGTCGGGGGGCCGATAATACATTAGCCAAAAACATTCAGTACTTC.

This chain joins TRBV28 and TRBJ2-4, with D possibly matching TRBD2 (5 bases). The V end was cut by 7 bases, the J end by 0 bases, with 7 bases between. This CDR3 has 13 residues. Germline lookup yields CDR1 MDHEN and CDR2 SYDVKM. CDR3 nucleotides: TGTGCCAGCAACGGGGAAGCCAAAAACATTCAGTACTTC. It encodes CASNGEAKNIQYF.

There are a few counts of this clonotype. The chain uses TRBV25-1 and TRBJ2-1; 8 nucleotides match TRBD1. The CDR3 loop spans 14 amino acids. Germline lookup yields CDR1 MGHDK and CDR2 SYGVNS. V shed 8 bases, J shed 8 bases, and the junction held 11 bases outside the gene matches. Here the CDR3 reads CASEARAGGDEQFF. The CDR3 coding sequence is TGTGCCAGCGAGGCTAGGGCAGGGGGCGATGAGCAGTTCTTC. Full variable domain (missing parts from reference TRBV25-1 and TRBJ2-1): EADIYQTPRYLVIGTGKKITLECSQTMGHDKMYWYQQDPGMELHLIHYSYGVNSTEKGDLSSESTVSRIRTEHFPLTLESARPSHTSQYLCASEARAGGDEQFFGPGTRLTVL.

This CDR3 reads CASSYMSEQFF. CDR3 bases: TGTGCCAGCAGTTACATGAGTGAGCAGTTCTTC. This chain uses TRBV6-5 with TRBJ2-1, with D unresolved. The CDR3 spans 11 residues. Germline CDR1 reads MNHEY; CDR2 reads SVGAGI. Trimming left V 2 bases short and J 9 bases short, with 5 bases between.

The V call is TRBV20-1, the J call TRBJ1-5; weak D call: TRBD1 (6 bases). The ends were cut back, 4 bases at V and 4 bases at J, with 17 bases in the middle. Germline assignment: CDR1 DFQATT and CDR2 SNEGSKA (reference sequence). This CDR3 is 15 amino acids long. The DNA of the CDR3 is TGCAGTGCTAACTCCGTCGGAGGGGGAAATCAGCCCCAGCATTTT. It codes for CSANSVGGGNQPQHF.

The chain joins TRBV20-1 to TRBJ2-7; possibly TRBD2 for D (5 bases). This CDR3 is built from 13 residues. Deletions cut 3 bases from V and 0 bases from J, with 9 bases between. The V gene's germline CDR1 is DFQATT and CDR2 SNEGSKA (reference sequence). CDR3 bases: TGCAGTGCTAGTTGGGAGTCCTCCTACGAGCAGTACTTC. It translates to CSASWESSYEQYF.

This clonotype was counted between two and nine times. The chain joins TRBV11-2 to TRBJ2-2; TRBD1 matches at 7 bases. The CDR3 has 15 amino acids. Looked up from germline, CDR1 is SGHAT and CDR2 is FQNNGV. With V trimmed by 5 bases and J by 5 bases, 8 bases remained unmatched. CDR3 residues: CASSPTGQPTGELFF. CDR3 DNA: TGTGCCAGCAGCCCGACGGGACAGCCTACCGGGGAGCTGTTTTTT. Full variable domain (rest looked up from reference TRBV11-2 and TRBJ2-2): EAGVAQSPRYKIIEKRQSVAFWCNPISGHATLYWYQQILGQGPKLLIQFQNNGVVDDSQLPKDRFSAERLKGVDSTLKIQPAKLEDSAVYLCASSPTGQPTGELFFGEGSRLTVL.

Notes on this clonotype: A read error may explain this, as a much larger clone is one base away. The rearrangement joins TRBV10-3 to TRBJ2-3, with 9 bases aligning to TRBD2. V trimming: 8 bases; J trimming: 4 bases; junction bases outside the gene matches: 10. The CDR3 sequence is 15 residues long. The germline gives CDR1 ENHRY, CDR2 SYGVKD. For the CDR3, the DNA is TGTGCCATCGACGGGAGTAGCGGGGGCGCAGATACGCAGTATTTT. It specifies CAIDGSSGGADTQYF.

This clonotype was observed a handful of times. The chain combines TRBV5-1 with TRBJ1-1; D call uncertain. The CDR3 runs to 14 residues. Trimming left V 0 bases short and J 5 bases short, with 11 bases between. The germline V gene has CDR1 SGHRS and CDR2 YFSETQ. CDR3 amino acids: CASSLGGGVTEAFF. The CDR3 DNA reads TGCGCCAGCAGCTTGGGCGGCGGTGTTACTGAAGCTTTCTTT.

This clonotype was counted a few times. This rearrangement joins TRBV9 to TRBJ2-7; 12 bases match TRBD1. The V gene's germline CDR1 is SGDLS and CDR2 YYNGEE. The CDR3 extends over 16 amino acids. The junction had 9 bases not matched to a gene; V was cut back by 3 bases and J by 5 bases. As DNA, the CDR3 is TGTGCCAGCAGCGCCCCAACCGGGACAGGGGGCGACGAGCAGTACTTC. This gives the protein CASSAPTGTGGDEQYF.

This chain connects TRBV29-1 to TRBJ2-3; D possibly corresponds to TRBD1 (5 bases). Germline V CDR1 and CDR2: SQVTM, ANQGSEA. The CDR3 has 14 residues. In DNA form, the CDR3 reads TGCATCCCGGCTGGGGCCCGGGGCACAGATACGCAGTATTTT. This sequence encodes CIPAGARGTDTQYF.

This chain connects TRBV24-1 to TRBJ2-1; 8 bases are shared with TRBD1. Per germline, CDR1 KGHDR and CDR2 SFDVKD. V dropped 12 bases and J dropped 6; count of bases not matched to a gene: 6. This CDR3 spans 12 amino acids. The CDR3 protein is CAGDRPCNEQFF. The CDR3 DNA sequence: TGTGCCGGGGACAGGCCATGCAATGAGCAGTTCTTC.

This clonotype appeared once. The rearrangement uses TRBV3-1 and TRBJ2-7, with TRBD1 matching over 9 bases. J was trimmed by 11 bases and V by 0 bases; bases with no gene match: 5. CDR3 length: 13 amino acids. Germline loops: CDR1 LGHDT, CDR2 YNNKEL (reference sequence). CDR3 nucleotide sequence: TGTGCCAGCAGCCAAGAGGACAGGGGTCCAAAGTACTTC. It codes for CASSQEDRGPKYF.